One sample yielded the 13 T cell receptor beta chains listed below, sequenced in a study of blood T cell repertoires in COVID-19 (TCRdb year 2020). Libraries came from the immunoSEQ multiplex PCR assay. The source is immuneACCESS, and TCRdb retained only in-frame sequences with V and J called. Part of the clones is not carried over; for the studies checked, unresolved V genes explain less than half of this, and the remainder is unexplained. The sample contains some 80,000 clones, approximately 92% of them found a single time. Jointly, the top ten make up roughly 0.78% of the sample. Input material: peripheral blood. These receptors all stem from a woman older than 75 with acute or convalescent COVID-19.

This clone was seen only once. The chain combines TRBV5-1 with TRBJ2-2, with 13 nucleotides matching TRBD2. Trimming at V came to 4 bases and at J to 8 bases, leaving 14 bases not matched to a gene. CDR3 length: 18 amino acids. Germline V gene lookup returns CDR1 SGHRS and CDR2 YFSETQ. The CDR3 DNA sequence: TGCGCCAGCAGCACCGGACTAGCGGGAGTAACTTTTACTGGGGAGCTGTTTTTT. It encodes CASSTGLAGVTFTGELFF.

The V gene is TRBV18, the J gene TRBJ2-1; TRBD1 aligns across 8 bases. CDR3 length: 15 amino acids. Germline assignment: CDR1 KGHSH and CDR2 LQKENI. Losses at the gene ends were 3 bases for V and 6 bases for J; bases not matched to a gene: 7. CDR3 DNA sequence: TGTGCCAGCTCACCGGGGACAGGTTCTAGCAATGAGCAGTTCTTC. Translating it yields CASSPGTGSSNEQFF. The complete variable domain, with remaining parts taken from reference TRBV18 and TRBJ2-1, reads NAGVMQNPRHLVRRRGQEARLRCSPMKGHSHVYWYRQLPEEGLKFMVYLQKENIIDESGMPKERFSAEFPKEGPSILRIQQVVRGDSAAYFCASSPGTGSSNEQFFGPGTRLTVL.

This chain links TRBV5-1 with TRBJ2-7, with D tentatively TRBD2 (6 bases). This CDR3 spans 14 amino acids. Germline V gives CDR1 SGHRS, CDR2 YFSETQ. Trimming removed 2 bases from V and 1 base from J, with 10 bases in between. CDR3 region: CASSFASESYEQYF. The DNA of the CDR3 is TGCGCCAGCAGCTTTGCTAGCGAGTCCTACGAGCAGTACTTC.

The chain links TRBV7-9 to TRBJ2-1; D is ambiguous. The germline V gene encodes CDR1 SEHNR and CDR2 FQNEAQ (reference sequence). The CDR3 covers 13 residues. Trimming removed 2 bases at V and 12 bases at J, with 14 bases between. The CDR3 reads CASSLTTNLGQFF. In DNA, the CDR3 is TGTGCCAGCAGCTTAACTACAAATCTTGGGCAGTTCTTC.

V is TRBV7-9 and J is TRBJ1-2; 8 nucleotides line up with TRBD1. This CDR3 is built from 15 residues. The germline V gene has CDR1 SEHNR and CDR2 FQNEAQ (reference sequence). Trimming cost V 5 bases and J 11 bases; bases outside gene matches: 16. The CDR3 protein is CASSAPSDRDRSYTF. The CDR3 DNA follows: TGTGCCAGCAGCGCTCCTTCGGACAGGGACCGCTCTTACACCTTC. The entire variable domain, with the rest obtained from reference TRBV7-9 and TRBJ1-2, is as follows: DTGVSQNPRHKITKRGQNVTFRCDPISEHNRLYWYRQTLGQGPEFLTYFQNEAQLEKSRLLSDRFSAERPKGSFSTLEIQRTEQGDSAMYLCASSAPSDRDRSYTFGSGTRLTVV.

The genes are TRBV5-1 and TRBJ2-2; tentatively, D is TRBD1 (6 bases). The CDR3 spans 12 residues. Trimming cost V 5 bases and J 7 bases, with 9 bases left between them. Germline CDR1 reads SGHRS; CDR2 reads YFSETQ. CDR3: CASRIRGGELFF. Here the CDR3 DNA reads TGCGCCAGCAGGATCAGGGGCGGGGAGCTGTTTTTT. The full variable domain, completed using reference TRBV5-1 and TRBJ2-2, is KAGVTQTPRYLIKTRGQQVTLSCSPISGHRSVSWYQQTPGQGLQFLFEYFSETQRNKGNFPGRFSGRQFSNSRSEMNVSTLELGDSALYLCASRIRGGELFFGEGSRLTVL.

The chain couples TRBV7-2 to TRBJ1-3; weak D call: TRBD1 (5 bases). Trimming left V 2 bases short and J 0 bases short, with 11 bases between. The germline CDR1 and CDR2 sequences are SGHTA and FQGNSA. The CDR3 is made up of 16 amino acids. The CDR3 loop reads CASSLLGGTSGNTIYF. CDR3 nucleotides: TGTGCCAGCAGCTTACTGGGGGGTACCTCTGGAAACACCATATATTTT.

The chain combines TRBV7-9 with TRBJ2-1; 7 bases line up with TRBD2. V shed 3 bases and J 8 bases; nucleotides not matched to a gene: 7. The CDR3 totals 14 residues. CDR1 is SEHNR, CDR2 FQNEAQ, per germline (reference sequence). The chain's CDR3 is CASSLTSSVDEQFF. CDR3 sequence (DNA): TGTGCCAGCAGCTTGACTAGCTCGGTCGATGAGCAGTTCTTC.

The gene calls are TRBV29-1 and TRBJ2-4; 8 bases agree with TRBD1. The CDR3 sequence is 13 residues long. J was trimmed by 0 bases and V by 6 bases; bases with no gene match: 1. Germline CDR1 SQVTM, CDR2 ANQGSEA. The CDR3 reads CSVRGQAKNIQYF. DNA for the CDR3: TGCAGCGTCAGGGGGCAAGCCAAAAACATTCAGTACTTC. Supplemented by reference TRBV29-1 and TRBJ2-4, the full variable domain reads SAVISQKPSRDICQRGTSLTIQCQVDSQVTMMFWYRQQPGQSLTLIATANQGSEATYESGFVIDKFPISRPNLTFSTLTVSNMSPEDSSIYLCSVRGQAKNIQYFGAGTRLSVL.

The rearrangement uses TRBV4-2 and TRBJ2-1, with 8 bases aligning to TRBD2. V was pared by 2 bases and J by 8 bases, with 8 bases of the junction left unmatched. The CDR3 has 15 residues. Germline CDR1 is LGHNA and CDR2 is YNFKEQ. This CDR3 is CASSQPREGQDEQFF. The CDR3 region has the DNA TGTGCCAGCAGCCAACCTCGGGAGGGCCAAGATGAGCAGTTCTTC.

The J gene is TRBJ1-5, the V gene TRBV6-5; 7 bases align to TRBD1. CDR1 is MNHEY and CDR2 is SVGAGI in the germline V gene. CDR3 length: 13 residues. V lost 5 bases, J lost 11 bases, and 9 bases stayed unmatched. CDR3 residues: CASSPRDSRSQHF. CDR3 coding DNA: TGTGCCAGCAGTCCCCGGGACAGCCGATCCCAGCATTTT.

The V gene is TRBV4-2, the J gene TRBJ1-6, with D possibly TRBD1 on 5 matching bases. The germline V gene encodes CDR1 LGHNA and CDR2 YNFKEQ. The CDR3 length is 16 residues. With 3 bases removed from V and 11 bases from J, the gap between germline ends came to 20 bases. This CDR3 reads CASSHWAGDSLAPLHF. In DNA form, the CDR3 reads TGTGCCAGCAGCCACTGGGCGGGAGACAGCCTTGCACCCCTCCACTTT.

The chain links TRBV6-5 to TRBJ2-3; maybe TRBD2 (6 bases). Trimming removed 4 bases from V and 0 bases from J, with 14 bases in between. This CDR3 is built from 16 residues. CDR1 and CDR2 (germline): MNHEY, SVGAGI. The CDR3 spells CASSSGRMASTDTQYF. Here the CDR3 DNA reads TGTGCCAGCAGTTCCGGGAGAATGGCTAGCACAGATACGCAGTATTTT.